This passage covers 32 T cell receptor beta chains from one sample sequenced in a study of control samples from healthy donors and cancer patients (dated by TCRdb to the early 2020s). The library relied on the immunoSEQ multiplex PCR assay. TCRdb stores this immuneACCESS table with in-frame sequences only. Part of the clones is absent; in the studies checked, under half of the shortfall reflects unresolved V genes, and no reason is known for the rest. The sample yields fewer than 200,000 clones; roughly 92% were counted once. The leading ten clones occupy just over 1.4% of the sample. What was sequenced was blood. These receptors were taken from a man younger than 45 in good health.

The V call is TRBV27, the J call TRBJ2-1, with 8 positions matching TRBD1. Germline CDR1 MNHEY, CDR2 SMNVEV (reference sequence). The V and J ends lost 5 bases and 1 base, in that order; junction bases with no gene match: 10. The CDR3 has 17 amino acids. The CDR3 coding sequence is TGTGCCAGCAGTCCCATGCAGGGGGCCCTGTCCTACAATGAGCAGTTCTTC. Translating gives CASSPMQGALSYNEQFF.

CDR3 bases: TGTGCCAGCAGTTCCATGGTAGGGGGTTCCTACGAGCAGTACTTC. As protein: CASSSMVGGSYEQYF. The J gene is TRBJ2-7, the V gene TRBV7-9, with D possibly TRBD1 on 6 matching bases. This CDR3 is 15 amino acids long. Germline V lookup: CDR1 SEHNR, CDR2 FQNEAQ (reference sequence). Trimming took off 6 bases at V and 1 base at J, with 16 bases between the two ends.

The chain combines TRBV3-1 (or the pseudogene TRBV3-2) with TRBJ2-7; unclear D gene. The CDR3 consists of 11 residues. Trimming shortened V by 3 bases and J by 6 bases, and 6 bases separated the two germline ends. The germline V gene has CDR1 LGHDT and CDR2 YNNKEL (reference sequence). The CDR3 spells CASSHQREQYF. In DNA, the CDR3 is TGTGCCAGCAGCCACCAACGCGAGCAGTACTTC.

CDR3 coding DNA: TGTGCCAGCAGCCACGACGACACCGGAGAGCAGTACTTC. This translates into CASSHDDTGEQYF. V and J are TRBV6-5 and TRBJ2-7, with no clear D. CDR3 length equals 13 residues. Germline loops: CDR1 MNHEY, CDR2 SVGAGI. Trimming removed 6 bases at V and 7 bases at J, with 16 bases between.

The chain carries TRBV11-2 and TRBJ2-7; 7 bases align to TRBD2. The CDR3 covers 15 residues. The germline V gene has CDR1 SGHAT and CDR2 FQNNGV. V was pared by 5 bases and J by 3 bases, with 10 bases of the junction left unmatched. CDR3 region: CASSPTRGGSYEQYF. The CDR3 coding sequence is TGTGCCAGCAGCCCCACTCGCGGGGGTAGCTACGAGCAGTACTTC.

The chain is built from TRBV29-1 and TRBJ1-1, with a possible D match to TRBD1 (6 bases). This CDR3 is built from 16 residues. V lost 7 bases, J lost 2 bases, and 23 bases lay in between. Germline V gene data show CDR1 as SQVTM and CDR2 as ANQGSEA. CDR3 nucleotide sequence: TGCAGCGCCAACGGTCCCACAGGGAACGAAAACACTGAAGCTTTCTTT. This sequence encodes CSANGPTGNENTEAFF.

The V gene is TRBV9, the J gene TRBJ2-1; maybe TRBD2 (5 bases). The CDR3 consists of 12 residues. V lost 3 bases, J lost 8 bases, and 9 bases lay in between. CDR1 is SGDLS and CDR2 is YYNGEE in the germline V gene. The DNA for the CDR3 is TGTGCCAGCAGCGAACTGGAGGATGAGCAGTTCTTC. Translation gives CASSELEDEQFF. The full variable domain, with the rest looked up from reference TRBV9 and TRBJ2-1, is DSGVTQTPKHLITATGQRVTLRCSPRSGDLSVYWYQQSLDQGLQFLIQYYNGEERAKGNILERFSAQQFPDLHSELNLSSLELGDSALYFCASSELEDEQFFGPGTRLTVL.

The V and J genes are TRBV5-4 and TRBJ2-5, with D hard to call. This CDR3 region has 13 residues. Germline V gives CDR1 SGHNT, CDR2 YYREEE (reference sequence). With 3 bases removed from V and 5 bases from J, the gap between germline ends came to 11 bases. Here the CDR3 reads CASSSTTLETQYF. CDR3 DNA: TGTGCCAGCAGCTCTACTACGTTGGAGACCCAGTACTTC.

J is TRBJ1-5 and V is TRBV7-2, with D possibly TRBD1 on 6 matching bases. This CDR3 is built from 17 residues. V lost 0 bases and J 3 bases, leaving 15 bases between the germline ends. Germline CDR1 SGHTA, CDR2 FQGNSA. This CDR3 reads CASSLAGAGAVNQPQHF. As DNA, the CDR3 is TGTGCCAGCAGCTTAGCGGGAGCAGGGGCAGTCAATCAGCCCCAGCATTTT.

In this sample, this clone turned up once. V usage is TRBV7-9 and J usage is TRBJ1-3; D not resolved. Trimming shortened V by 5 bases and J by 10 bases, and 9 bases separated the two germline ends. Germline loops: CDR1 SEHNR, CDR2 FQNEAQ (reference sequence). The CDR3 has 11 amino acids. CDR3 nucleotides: TGTGCCAGCAGCGACCGAAGGACCATATATTTT. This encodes CASSDRRTIYF.

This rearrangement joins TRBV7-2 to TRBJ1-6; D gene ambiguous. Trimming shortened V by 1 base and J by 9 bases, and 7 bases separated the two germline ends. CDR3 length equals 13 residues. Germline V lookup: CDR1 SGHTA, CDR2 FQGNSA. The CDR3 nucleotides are TGTGCCAGCAGCTTAGATGGCGGTTCACCCCTCCACTTT. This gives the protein CASSLDGGSPLHF.

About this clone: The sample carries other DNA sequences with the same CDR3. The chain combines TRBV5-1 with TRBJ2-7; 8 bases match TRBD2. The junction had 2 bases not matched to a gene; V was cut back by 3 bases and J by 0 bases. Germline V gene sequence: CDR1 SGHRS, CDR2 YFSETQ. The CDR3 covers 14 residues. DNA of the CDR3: TGCGCCAGCAGCTCGAGCGGGAGCTCCTACGAGCAGTACTTC. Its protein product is CASSSSGSSYEQYF.

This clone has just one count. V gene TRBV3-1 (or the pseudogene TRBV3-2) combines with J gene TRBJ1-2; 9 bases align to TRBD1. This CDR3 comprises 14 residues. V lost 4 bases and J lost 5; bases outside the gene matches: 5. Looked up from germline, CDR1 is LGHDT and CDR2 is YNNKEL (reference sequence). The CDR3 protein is CASSPGQGRYGYTF. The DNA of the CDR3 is TGTGCCAGCAGCCCGGGACAGGGTCGGTATGGCTACACCTTC.

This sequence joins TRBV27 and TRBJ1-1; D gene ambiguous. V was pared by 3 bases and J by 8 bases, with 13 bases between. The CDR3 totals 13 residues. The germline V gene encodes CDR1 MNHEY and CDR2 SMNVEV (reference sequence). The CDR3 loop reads CASSFVGVDEAFF. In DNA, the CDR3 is TGTGCCAGCAGTTTCGTCGGGGTCGACGAAGCTTTCTTT.

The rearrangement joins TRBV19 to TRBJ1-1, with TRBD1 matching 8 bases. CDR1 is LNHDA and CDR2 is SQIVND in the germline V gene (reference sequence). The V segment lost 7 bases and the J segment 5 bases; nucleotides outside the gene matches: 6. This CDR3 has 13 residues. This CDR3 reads CASIGQGGTEAFF. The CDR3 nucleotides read TGTGCCAGTATCGGACAGGGAGGAACTGAAGCTTTCTTT.

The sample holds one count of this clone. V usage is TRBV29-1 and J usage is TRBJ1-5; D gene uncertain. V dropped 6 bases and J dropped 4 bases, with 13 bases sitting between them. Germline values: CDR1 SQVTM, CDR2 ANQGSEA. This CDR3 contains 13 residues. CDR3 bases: TGCAGCGTCCTCTCGGGCTTTAATCAGCCCCAGCATTTT. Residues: CSVLSGFNQPQHF.

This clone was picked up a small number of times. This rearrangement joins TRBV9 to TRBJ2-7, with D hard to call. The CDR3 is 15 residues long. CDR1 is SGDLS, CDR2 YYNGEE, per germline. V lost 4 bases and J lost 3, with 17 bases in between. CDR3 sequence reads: CASSSSPGPIYEQYF. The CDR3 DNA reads TGTGCCAGCAGCTCCAGTCCCGGGCCTATCTACGAGCAGTACTTC.

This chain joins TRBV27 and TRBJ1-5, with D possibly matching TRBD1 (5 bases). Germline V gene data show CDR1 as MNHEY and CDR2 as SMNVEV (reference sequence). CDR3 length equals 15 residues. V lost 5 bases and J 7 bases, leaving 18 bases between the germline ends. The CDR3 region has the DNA TGTGCCAGCAGTCCAGCCTTGGGGGAGAACCAGCCCCAGCATTTT. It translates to CASSPALGENQPQHF.

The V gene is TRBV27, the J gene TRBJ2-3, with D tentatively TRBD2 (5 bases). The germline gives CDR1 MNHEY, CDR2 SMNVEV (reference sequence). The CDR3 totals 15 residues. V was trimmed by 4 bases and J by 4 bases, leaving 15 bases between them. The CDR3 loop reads CASSWWAGGADTQYF. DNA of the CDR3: TGTGCCAGCAGTTGGTGGGCGGGCGGAGCAGATACGCAGTATTTT.

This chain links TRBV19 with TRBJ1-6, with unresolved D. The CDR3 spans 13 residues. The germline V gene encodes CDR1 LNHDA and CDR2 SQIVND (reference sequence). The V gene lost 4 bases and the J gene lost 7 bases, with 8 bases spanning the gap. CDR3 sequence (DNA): TGTGCCAGTAGTAGGGATTTGAATTCACCCCTCCACTTT. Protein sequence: CASSRDLNSPLHF.

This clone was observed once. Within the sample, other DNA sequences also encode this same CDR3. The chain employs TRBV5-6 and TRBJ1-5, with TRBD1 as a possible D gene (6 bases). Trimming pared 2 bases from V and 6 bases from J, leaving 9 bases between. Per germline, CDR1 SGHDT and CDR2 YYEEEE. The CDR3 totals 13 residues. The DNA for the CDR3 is TGTGCCAGCAGCTTAGGGGGAGGTCAGCCCCAGCATTTT. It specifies CASSLGGGQPQHF.

This CDR3 reads CASSSEDRGNTGELFF. The DNA of the CDR3 is TGTGCCAGCAGCTCCGAGGACAGGGGGAACACCGGGGAGCTGTTTTTT. This sequence joins TRBV28 and TRBJ2-2, with 9 nucleotides matching TRBD1. The CDR3 extends over 16 amino acids. Germline lookup yields CDR1 MDHEN and CDR2 SYDVKM. Trimming at V came to 6 bases and at J to 1 base, leaving 6 bases not matched to a gene. Using reference TRBV28 and TRBJ2-2 for the parts outside the CDR3, the full variable domain is DVKVTQSSRYLVKRTGEKVFLECVQDMDHENMFWYRQDPGLGLRLIYFSYDVKMKEKGDIPEGYSVSREKKERFSLILESASTNQTSMYLCASSSEDRGNTGELFFGEGSRLTVL.

The CDR3, as DNA: TGTGCCAGCAGCTCATGGACAGGAAACTCCTACGAGCAGTACTTC. This gives the protein CASSSWTGNSYEQYF. The chain carries TRBV3-1 (or the pseudogene TRBV3-2) and TRBJ2-7; 7 bases map to TRBD1. Per the germline V gene, CDR1 is LGHDT and CDR2 is YNNKEL (reference sequence). This CDR3 has 15 residues. J lost 0 bases, V lost 5 bases, and 7 bases had no gene match.

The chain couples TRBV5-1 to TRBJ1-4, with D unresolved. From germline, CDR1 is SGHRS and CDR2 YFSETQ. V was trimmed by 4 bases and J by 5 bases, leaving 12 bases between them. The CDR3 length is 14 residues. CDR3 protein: CASSPVGRNEKLFF. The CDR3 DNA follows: TGCGCCAGCAGCCCCGTGGGGAGGAATGAAAAACTGTTTTTT.

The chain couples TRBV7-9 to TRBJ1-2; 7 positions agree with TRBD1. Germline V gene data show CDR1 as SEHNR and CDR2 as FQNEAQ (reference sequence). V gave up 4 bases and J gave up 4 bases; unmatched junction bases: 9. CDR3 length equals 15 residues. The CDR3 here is CASSSGGGSGYGYTF. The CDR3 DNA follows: TGTGCCAGCAGCTCAGGAGGGGGCTCGGGCTATGGCTACACCTTC.

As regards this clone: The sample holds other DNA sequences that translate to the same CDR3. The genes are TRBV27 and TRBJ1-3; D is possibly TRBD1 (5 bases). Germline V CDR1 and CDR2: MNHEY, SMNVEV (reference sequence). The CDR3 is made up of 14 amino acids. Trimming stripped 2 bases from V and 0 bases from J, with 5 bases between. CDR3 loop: CASSLRGSGNTIYF. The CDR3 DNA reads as TGTGCCAGCAGTTTAAGGGGCTCTGGAAACACCATATATTTT.

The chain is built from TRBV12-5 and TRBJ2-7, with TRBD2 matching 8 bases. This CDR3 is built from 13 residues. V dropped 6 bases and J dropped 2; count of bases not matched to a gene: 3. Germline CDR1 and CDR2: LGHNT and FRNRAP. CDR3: CASGPGLAYEQYF. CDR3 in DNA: TGTGCTAGTGGCCCGGGACTAGCCTACGAGCAGTACTTC.

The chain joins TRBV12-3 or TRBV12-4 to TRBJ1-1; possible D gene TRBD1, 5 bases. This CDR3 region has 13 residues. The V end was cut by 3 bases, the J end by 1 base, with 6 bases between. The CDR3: CASSFQGNTEAFF. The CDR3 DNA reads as TGTGCCAGCAGTTTTCAGGGGAACACTGAAGCTTTCTTT.

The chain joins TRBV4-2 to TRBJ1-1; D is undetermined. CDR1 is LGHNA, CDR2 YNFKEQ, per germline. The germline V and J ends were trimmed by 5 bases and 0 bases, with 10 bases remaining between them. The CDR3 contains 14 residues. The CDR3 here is CASSARALNTEAFF. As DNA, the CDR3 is TGTGCCAGCAGCGCCCGGGCCTTGAACACTGAAGCTTTCTTT.

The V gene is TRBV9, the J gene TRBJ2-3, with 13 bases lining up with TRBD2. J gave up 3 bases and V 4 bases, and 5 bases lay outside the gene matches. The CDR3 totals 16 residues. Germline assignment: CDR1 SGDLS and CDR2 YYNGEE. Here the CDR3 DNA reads TGTGCCAGCAGCAAGGGACTAGCGGGACCAACAGATACGCAGTATTTT. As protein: CASSKGLAGPTDTQYF.

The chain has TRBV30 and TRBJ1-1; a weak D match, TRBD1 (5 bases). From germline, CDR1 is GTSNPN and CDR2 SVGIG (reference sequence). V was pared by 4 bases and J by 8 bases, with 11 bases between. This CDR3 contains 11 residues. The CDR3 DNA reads TGTGCCTGGACCGCAAGGGGCGAAGCTTTCTTT. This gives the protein CAWTARGEAFF.

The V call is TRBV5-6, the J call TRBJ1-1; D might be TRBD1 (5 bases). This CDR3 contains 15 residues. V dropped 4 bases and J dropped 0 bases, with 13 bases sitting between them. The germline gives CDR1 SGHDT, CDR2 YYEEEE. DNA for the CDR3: TGTGCCAGCAGCCCGGAATGGGGCCTGAACACTGAAGCTTTCTTT. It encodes CASSPEWGLNTEAFF.